The source of this T cell receptor (beta chain) is a study of tumor-infiltrating lymphocytes in primary liver carcinoma (dated by TCRdb to about 2017). Study-wide context: Hepatocellular carcinoma (four) or combined HCC and intrahepatic cholangiocarcinoma (one) was present in the five patients, who were three men and two women aged 30 to 69 years. Repertoires from technical replicates were highly reproducible, with mean shared-clone rates around 0.89 and correlation coefficients above 0.98. TCRbeta repertoire sequencing covered 35 specimens from 5 patients: 25 tumor regions, 5 adjacent noncancerous liver tissues and 5 peripheral blood samples. The study combined TCRbeta repertoire sequencing, expression microarrays and whole-exome sequencing across five regions of each liver tumor, with adjacent normal tissue and blood. Roughly 3.5 to 7.5 million productive TCRbeta reads were obtained per sample, and no significant difference in read depth was found between tissue types. The five patients had tumors staged T1-T3 N0M0, with maximum diameters ranging from about 4.2 to 10 cm. Agilent mRNA microarray profiling was performed on the approximately 26 tumor region samples to relate TCRbeta repertoire diversity to the local molecular phenotype. General findings and caveats noted by the study authors: Only about 8-24% of top clones were present in all five regions of a tumor, suggesting spatial heterogeneity of tumor-infiltrating T cells. A significantly larger repertoire fraction was made up by the top 250 clones in tumors than in blood (p = 0.039). With just 4 or 5 patients in the study, the authors point out that the findings should be validated in a larger study. Pairs of tumor regions showed greater repertoire overlap (mean 36%) than tumor-adjacent pairs (approximately 17%) or tumor-blood pairs (approximately 15%), which is consistent with antigen-driven expansion. Only the TCR beta chain was sequenced, so true repertoire diversity is likely underestimated because unpaired alpha chains were not captured. Bulk unsorted samples precluded comparing CD4+ and CD8+ T cell repertoires.

V is cut by 5 bases and J by 8 bases, and the space between the germline ends is 21 bases. Based on the germline V gene, the CDR1 and CDR2 sequences are MDHEN and SYDVKM. The CDR3 has 16 amino acids, counting the end cysteine and phenylalanine. Only the CDR3 portion is preserved as DNA: 48 bases, with reading frame beginning at the first base. This clonotype was counted between two and nine times. Its antigen specificity is not known. Base-call qualities are not available, and no considerably larger clone is one nucleotide away. Total RNA and DNA were co-extracted from 20-30 mg of bulk tissue with the AllPrep DNA/RNA mini kit, without cell sorting. Between November 2015 and 2016, five patients in China with histopathologically diagnosed primary liver carcinoma had surgical resection. Patients had chronic HBV infection and were treatment-naive at sampling. Five spatially separated regions were sampled from each tumor: the superior, inferior, left-lateral and right-lateral poles, plus the tumor centre. More than 90% viable tumor cells were found by histology in every tumor sample. Pieces of fresh tumor and adjacent tissue were cut in half, with one half kept in RNAlater at -80 degrees C and the other half sent for histology.

A constant-region primer and ProtoScript II reverse transcriptase were used to reverse-transcribe TCRbeta-specific cDNA from roughly 0.55 ug total RNA. The TCRbeta libraries were prepared through three rounds of nested multiplex PCR following a slightly modified ARM-PCR procedure. The first two PCR rounds used multiplex TRBV1-TRBV30 forward primers with a Cbeta reverse primer, each for about 9 cycles. Sample barcodes and Illumina adapters were attached in a final 25-cycle PCR using Deep VentR polymerase. Amplicons of 200-500 bp were gel-purified with a QIAquick gel extraction kit before sequencing. An Illumina HiSeq 2500 was used to sequence the TCRbeta amplicons, generating 250-bp paired-end reads. The authors' pipeline ran thus. To recover full CDR3 sequences, reads were quality-trimmed using Trimmomatic v0.33 and paired reads were then merged using FLASH v1.2.11. MiGEC v1.2.1b assigned V, D and J germline segments to the rearranged TCRbeta sequences. VDJtools v1.0.0 computed clonotype statistics and Shannon-Wiener diversity indices. Except for diversity analysis, only the 250 most abundant clonotypes of each sample were used in subsequent analyses to reduce sampling bias. TCRdb reprocessed the public reads (quality trimming at Q25 with fastp, clone calling with MiXCR) and kept in-frame beta chains. Duplicate CDR3 protein sequences are folded into a single record with the most common DNA and genes. The V and J calls come from TCRdb's annotation, not from the publication. The sample has around 71,000 distinct CDR3 sequences on record, 70% to 80% of them singletons. Jointly, the top ten make up roughly 15% of the sample.

Material: liver tumor tissue from sampling region 4. According to the study, the label for this sample's cell subset or site signals: tumor region T4, right-lateral pole. The chain is made from TRBV28 and TRBJ2-2; the D gene may be TRBD1 or TRBD2, since each aligns over 5 bases. This TCR derives from a woman aged 55-70 years with primary liver carcinoma and hepatitis B virus infection. The CDR3 in this case is CASSVYGGQRPGELFF. The DNA sequence is as follows: TGTGCCAGCAGTGTCTATGGGGGTCAGAGGCCGGGGGAGCTGTTTTTT. Here the CDR3 is joined to the reference TRBV28 and TRBJ2-2 genes, and the full variable domain is: DVKVTQSSRYLVKRTGEKVFLECVQDMDHENMFWYRQDPGLGLRLIYFSYDVKMKEKGDIPEGYSVSREKKERFSLILESASTNQTSMYLCASSVYGGQRPGELFFGEGSRLTVL.